What follows describes a single TCR beta chain. Its target antigen remains unknown. Base qualities were left out, and no much larger clone turns up one base away. Moderately to severely active disease, a Clinical Activity Score of at least 3, a NOSPECS grade of at least 4, and a duration under 3 months were present in ophthalmopathy patients. Exclusion was applied to patients with uncontrolled infections, other autoimmune diseases, pregnancy or lactation. Clinical symptoms, serum thyroxine and TRAb, thyroid ultrasound, and orbital computed tomography formed the basis for the diagnoses. PBMCs were separated from 10 ml of fresh peripheral blood using Ficoll-Paque density gradient centrifugation. Trizol reagent was used to extract total RNA, and RNA quality was then checked on an Agilent 2100 Bioanalyzer. Deletion took 6 bases off V and 8 bases off J, with a span of 21 bases between the germline ends. According to the germline V gene, CDR1 reads SGHRS and CDR2 reads YFSETQ. The CDR3 numbers 14 residues from cysteine through phenylalanine. The DNA shown is the 42-base CDR3, in frame from base 1.

Amplification of TCR beta CDR3 regions was carried out from RNA transcripts. The TCR CDR3 was subjected to a first round of RT-PCR using the HTBI primer set and the Qiagen OneStep RT-PCR kit. Libraries were constructed in a second round of multiplex PCR, after which size selection and purification were performed. Libraries were sequenced paired-end with 100 bp reads on an Illumina HiSeq2000. Per the authors' processing: SOAPnuke was used to process the raw data, throwing out any read that contained adapters or uncalled bases, had a mean Phred below 15, or lacked an exact constant-primer or identifier match. COPE v1.2.5 was used to merge high-quality paired reads, and clonotypes were defined as unique nucleotide sequences. MiTCR v1.1 was used to align clonotypes to the IMGT TRBV, TRBD and TRBJ reference segments. Analysis was restricted to V-J combinations with a frequency above 0.0001, which covered 98% to 99.2% of repertoires. A TCS score was defined as the ratio of F50 (clonal expansion) to E x V (chaos), with BLOSUM62-based TCRdist applied between CDR3 peptides within each V-J. Welch's t-statistics and random forest reduced around 510 V-J features to 13, which were used in a naive Bayes classifier (R e1071). TCRdb ran its own pipeline on the public reads, namely fastp trimming at Q25 and MiXCR clone calling, and kept in-frame beta chains. Under each unique CDR3 protein, matching rows form one entry showing the most common genes and DNA. The V and J calls here are based on TCRdb, not the publication. The sample includes roughly 240,000 distinct CDR3 sequences, with around 25% observed a single time. The top ten clonotypes cover 35% to 40% of the sample.

The sample belongs to a study of T cells in Graves' hyperthyroidism and ophthalmopathy (dated by TCRdb to between 2018 and 2020). For context, the study as a whole: Peripheral blood samples were taken at the time of initial diagnosis, prior to any treatment. Prospective prediction of ophthalmopathy was tested in an independent validation cohort consisting of fewer than 20 hyperthyroidism patients and about 17 patients who later progressed to ophthalmopathy. To identify TCR V-J signatures that set the groups apart, the researchers used a discovery cohort of 100 patients, made up of fewer than 50 with Graves' ophthalmopathy and 57 with stable Graves' hyperthyroidism. In several Graves' hyperthyroidism patients, the study also compared T-cell repertoires from thyroid tissue with T-cell repertoires from blood. Following sampling, methimazole starting at 30 mg daily was given to hyperthyroidism patients, and high-dose intravenous methylprednisolone was given to ophthalmopathy patients. The 100 or so discovery patients were divided at random into training and test sets in a 7:3 ratio. The paper describes TCR Vbeta CDR3 sequencing of about 140 peripheral blood samples, made up of 43 ophthalmopathy patients, roughly 80 hyperthyroidism patients and about 17 progressor patients.

Findings and caveats that apply to the study as a whole: In validation, progression to ophthalmopathy was predicted by the model with more than 65% sensitivity and approximately 78% specificity, a median of roughly 6 months before onset. No statistical method was used to set the sample size in advance, and investigators knew the group allocation. A 13 V-J signature model separated ophthalmopathy from stable hyperthyroidism, with roughly 88% sensitivity and 81.08% specificity in cross-validation and 80%/75% in testing. Most expanded thyroid clonotypes (frequency above 0.001) were also detected in blood, suggesting blood repertoires may reflect thyroid immune responses.

This TCR was recovered from a woman aged 40 to 55 with Graves' ophthalmopathy. The chain employs TRBV5-1 and TRBJ2-7, with a tentative D gene TRBD1 over 5 matching bases. Source material: blood. For the CDR3, the sequence is CASTPGRRGTKQYF. The DNA reads TGCGCCAGCACCCCCGGAAGAAGGGGAACGAAGCAGTACTTC.